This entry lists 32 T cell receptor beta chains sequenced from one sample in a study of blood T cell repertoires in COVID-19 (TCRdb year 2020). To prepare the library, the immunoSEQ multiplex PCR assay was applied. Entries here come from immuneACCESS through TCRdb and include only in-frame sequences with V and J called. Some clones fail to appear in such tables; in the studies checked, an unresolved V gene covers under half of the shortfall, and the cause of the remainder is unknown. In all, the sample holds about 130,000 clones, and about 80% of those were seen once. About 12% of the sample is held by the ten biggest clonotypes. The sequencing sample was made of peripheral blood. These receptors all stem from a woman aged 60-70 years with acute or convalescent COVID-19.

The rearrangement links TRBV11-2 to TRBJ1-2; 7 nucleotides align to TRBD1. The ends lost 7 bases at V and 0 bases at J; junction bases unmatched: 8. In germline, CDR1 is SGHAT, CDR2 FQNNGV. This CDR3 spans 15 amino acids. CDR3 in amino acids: CASTPGTAPNYGYTF. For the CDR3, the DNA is TGTGCCAGCACCCCGGGGACAGCCCCTAACTATGGCTACACCTTC.

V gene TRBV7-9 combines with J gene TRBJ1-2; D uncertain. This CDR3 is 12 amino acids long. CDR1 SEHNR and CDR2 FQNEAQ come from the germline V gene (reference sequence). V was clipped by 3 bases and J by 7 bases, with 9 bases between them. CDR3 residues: CASSFRFPGYTF. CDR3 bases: TGTGCCAGCAGCTTTCGGTTTCCTGGCTACACCTTC.

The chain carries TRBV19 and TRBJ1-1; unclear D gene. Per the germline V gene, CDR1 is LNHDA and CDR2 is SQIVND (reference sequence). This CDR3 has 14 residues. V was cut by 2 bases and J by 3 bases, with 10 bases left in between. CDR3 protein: CASSIRVTDTEAFF. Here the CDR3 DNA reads TGTGCCAGTAGTATACGGGTAACGGACACTGAAGCTTTCTTT.

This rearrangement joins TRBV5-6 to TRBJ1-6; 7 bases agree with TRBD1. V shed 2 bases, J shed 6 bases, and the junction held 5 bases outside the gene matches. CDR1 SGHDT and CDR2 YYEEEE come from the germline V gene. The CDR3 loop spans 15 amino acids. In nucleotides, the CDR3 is TGTGCCAGCAGCTTACAGGGGTTCCGTAATTCACCCCTCCACTTT. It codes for CASSLQGFRNSPLHF.

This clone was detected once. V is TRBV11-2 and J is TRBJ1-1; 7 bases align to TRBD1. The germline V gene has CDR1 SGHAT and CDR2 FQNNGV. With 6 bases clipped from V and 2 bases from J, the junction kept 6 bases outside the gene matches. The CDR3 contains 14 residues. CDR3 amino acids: CASSPDRANTEAFF. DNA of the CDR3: TGTGCCAGCAGTCCAGACAGGGCCAACACTGAAGCTTTCTTT.

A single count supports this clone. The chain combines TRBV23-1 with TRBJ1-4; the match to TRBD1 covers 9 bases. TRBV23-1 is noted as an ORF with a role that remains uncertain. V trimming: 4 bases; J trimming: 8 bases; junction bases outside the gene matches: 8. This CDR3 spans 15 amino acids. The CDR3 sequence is CASSRGGTGREKLFF. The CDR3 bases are TGCGCCAGCAGTCGAGGTGGGACAGGGAGAGAAAAACTGTTTTTT.

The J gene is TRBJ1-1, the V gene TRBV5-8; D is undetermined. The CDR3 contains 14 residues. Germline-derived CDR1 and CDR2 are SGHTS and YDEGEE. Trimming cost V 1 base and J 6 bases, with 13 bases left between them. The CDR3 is CASSLYPLGAEAFF. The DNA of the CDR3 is TGTGCCAGCAGCTTGTACCCCCTCGGGGCTGAAGCTTTCTTT.

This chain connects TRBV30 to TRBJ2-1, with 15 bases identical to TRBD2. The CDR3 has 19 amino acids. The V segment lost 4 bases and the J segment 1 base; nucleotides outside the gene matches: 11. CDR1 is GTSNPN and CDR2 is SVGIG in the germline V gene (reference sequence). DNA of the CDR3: TGTGCCTGGATGTCCGGCGGACTAGCGGGGGGGATATCCTACAATGAGCAGTTCTTC. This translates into CAWMSGGLAGGISYNEQFF.

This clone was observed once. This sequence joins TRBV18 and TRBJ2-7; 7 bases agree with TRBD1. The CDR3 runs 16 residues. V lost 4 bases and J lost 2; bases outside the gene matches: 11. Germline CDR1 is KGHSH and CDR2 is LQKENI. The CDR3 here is CASSQDRGRRAYEQYF. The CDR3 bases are TGTGCCAGCTCACAGGATAGGGGGCGCAGGGCCTACGAGCAGTACTTC. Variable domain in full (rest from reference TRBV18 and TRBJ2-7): NAGVMQNPRHLVRRRGQEARLRCSPMKGHSHVYWYRQLPEEGLKFMVYLQKENIIDESGMPKERFSAEFPKEGPSILRIQQVVRGDSAAYFCASSQDRGRRAYEQYFGPGTRLTVT.

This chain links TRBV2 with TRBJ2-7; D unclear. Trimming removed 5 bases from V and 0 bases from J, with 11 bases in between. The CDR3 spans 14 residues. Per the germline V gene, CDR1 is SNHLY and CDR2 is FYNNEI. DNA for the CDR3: TGTGCCAGCAGTTGGCAGGTTAGCTCCTACGAGCAGTACGTC. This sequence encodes CASSWQVSSYEQYV.

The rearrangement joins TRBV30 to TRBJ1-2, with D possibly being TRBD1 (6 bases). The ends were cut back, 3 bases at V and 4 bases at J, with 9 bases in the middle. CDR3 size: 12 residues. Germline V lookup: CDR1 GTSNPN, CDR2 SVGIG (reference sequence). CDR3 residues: CAWRQGSYGYTF. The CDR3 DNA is TGTGCCTGGAGGCAGGGGAGCTATGGCTACACCTTC.

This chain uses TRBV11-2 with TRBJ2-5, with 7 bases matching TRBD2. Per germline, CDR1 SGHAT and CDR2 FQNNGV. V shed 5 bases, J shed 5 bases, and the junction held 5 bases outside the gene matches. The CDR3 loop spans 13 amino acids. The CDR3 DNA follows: TGTGCCAGCAGCGTCGGACTAGGGGAGACCCAGTACTTC. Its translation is CASSVGLGETQYF.

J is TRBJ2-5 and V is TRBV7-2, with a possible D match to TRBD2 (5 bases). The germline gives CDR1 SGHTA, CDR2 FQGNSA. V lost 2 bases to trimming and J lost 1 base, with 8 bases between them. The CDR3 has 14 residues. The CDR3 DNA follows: TGTGCCAGCAGCTTATATAGCGCCCAAGAGACCCAGTACTTC. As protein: CASSLYSAQETQYF.

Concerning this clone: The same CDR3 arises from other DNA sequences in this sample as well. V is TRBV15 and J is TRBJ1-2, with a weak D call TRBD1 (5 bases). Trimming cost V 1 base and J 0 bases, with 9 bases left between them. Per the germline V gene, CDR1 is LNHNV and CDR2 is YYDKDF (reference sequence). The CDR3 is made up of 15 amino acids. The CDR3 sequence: CATSRGQGPNYGYTF. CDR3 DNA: TGTGCCACCAGCAGAGGTCAGGGTCCTAACTATGGCTACACCTTC. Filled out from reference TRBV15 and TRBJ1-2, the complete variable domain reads DAMVIQNPRYQVTQFGKPVTLSCSQTLNHNVMYWYQQKSSQAPKLLFHYYDKDFNNEADTPDNFQSRRPNTSFCFLDIRSPGLGDTAMYLCATSRGQGPNYGYTFGSGTRLTVV.

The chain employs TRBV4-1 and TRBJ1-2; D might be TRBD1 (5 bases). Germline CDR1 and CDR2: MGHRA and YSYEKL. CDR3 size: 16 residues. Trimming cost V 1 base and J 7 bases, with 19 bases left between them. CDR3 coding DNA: TGCGCCAGCAGCCAAGTTCCTGGAAAGGGGCTTAGTGGCTACACCTTC. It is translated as CASSQVPGKGLSGYTF.

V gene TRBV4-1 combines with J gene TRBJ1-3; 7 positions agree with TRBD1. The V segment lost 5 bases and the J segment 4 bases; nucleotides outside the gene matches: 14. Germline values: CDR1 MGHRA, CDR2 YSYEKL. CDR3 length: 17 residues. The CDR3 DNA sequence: TGCGCCAGCAGCGCCCGTGGTAAGGGGGCGTCGGGAAACACCATATATTTT. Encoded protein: CASSARGKGASGNTIYF.

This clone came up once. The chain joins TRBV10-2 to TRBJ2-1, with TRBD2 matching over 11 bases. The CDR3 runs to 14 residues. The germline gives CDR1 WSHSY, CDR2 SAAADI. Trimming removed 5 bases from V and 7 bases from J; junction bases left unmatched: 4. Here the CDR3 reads CASSSSGGRNEQFF. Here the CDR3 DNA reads TGCGCCAGCAGTTCTAGCGGGGGGAGGAATGAGCAGTTCTTC.

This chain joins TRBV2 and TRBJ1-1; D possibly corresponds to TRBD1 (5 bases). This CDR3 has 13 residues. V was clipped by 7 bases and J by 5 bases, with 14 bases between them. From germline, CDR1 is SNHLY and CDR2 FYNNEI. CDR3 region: CASTTGETTEAFF. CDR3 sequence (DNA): TGTGCCAGCACGACGGGGGAGACAACTGAAGCTTTCTTT.

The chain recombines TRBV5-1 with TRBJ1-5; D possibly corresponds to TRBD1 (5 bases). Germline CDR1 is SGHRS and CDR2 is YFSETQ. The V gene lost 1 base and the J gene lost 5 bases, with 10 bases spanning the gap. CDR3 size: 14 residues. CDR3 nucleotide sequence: TGCGCCAGCAGCTTGTCCGGGGGGGATCAGCCCCAGCATTTT. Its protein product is CASSLSGGDQPQHF. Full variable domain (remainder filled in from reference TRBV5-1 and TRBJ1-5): KAGVTQTPRYLIKTRGQQVTLSCSPISGHRSVSWYQQTPGQGLQFLFEYFSETQRNKGNFPGRFSGRQFSNSRSEMNVSTLELGDSALYLCASSLSGGDQPQHFGDGTRLSIL.

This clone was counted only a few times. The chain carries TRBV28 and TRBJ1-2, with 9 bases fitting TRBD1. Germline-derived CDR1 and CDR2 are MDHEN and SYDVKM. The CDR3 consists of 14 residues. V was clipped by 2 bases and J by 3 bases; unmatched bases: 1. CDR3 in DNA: TGTGCCAGCAGTTTAGGACAGGGGTACTATGGCTACACCTTC. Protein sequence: CASSLGQGYYGYTF.

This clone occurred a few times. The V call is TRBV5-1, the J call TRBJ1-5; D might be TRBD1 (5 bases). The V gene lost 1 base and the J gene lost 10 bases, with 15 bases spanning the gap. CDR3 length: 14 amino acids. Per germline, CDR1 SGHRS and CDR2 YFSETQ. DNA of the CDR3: TGCGCCAGCAGCTTGAAATCGGGGGTTCGACCCCAGCATTTT. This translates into CASSLKSGVRPQHF. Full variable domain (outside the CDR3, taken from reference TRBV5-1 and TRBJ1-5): KAGVTQTPRYLIKTRGQQVTLSCSPISGHRSVSWYQQTPGQGLQFLFEYFSETQRNKGNFPGRFSGRQFSNSRSEMNVSTLELGDSALYLCASSLKSGVRPQHFGDGTRLSIL.

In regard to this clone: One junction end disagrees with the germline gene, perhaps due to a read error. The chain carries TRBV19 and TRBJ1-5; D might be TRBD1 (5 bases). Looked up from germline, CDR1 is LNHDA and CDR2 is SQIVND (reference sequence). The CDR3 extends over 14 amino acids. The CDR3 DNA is TGTGCAAGTAGGAGGACACATAGCAATCAGCCCCAGCATTTT. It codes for CASRRTHSNQPQHF.

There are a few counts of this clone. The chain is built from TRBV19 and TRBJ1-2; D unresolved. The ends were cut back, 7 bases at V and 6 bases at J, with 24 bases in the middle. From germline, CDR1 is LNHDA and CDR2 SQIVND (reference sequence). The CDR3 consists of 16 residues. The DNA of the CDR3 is TGTGCCAGTAAACTTTATGTGGCGGGCCCTCGGGATGGCTACACCTTC. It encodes CASKLYVAGPRDGYTF.

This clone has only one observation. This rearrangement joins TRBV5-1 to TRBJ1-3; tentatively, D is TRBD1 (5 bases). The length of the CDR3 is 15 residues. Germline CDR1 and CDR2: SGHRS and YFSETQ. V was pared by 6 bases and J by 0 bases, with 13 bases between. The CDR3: CASTEDSHSGNTIYF. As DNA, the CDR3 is TGCGCCAGCACCGAAGACAGCCACTCTGGAAACACCATATATTTT. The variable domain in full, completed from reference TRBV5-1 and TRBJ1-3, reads KAGVTQTPRYLIKTRGQQVTLSCSPISGHRSVSWYQQTPGQGLQFLFEYFSETQRNKGNFPGRFSGRQFSNSRSEMNVSTLELGDSALYLCASTEDSHSGNTIYFGEGSWLTVV.

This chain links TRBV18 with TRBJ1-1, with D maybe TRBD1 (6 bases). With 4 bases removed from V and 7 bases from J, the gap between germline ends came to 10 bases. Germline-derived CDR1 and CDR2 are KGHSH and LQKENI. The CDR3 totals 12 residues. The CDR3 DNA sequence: TGTGCCAGCTCACGGGGGCTTAATGAAGCTTTCTTT. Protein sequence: CASSRGLNEAFF.

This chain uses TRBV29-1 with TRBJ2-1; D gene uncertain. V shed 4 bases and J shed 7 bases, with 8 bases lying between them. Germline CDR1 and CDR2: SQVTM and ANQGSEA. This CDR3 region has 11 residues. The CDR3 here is CSVGPLNEQFF. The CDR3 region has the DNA TGCAGCGTTGGGCCTCTGAATGAGCAGTTCTTC.

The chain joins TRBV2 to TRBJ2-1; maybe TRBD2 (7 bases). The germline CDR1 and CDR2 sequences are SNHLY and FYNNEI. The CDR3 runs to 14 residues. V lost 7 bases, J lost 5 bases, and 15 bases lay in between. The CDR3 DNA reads TGTGCCAGCACTGGGGGGGCGCGCCACAATGAGCAGTTCTTC. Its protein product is CASTGGARHNEQFF.

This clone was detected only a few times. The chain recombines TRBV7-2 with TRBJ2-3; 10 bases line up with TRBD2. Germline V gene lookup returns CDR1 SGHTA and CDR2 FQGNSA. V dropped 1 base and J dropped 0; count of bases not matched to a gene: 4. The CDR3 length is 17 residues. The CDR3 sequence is CASSLGLAGASTDTQYF. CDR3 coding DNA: TGTGCCAGCAGCTTAGGCCTAGCGGGGGCCAGCACAGATACGCAGTATTTT.

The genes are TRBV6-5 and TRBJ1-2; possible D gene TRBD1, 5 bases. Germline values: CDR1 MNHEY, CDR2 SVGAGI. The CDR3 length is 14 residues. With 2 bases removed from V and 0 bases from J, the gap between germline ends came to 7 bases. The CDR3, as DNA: TGTGCCAGCAGTTACGGCAGGGCTAACTATGGCTACACCTTC. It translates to CASSYGRANYGYTF.

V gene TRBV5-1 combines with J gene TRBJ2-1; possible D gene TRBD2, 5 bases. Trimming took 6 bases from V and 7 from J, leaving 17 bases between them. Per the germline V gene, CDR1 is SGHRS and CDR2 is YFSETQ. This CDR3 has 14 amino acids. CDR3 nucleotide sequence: TGCGCCAGCAAAGCGGATGTCTTAGGTAATGAGCAGTTCTTC. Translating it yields CASKADVLGNEQFF.

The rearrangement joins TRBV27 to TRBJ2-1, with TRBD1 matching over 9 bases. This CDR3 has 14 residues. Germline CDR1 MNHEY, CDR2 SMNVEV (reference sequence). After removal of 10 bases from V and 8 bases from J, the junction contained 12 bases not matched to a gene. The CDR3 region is CATGDREPRDEQFF. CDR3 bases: TGTGCCACCGGGGACAGGGAACCCAGGGATGAGCAGTTCTTC.

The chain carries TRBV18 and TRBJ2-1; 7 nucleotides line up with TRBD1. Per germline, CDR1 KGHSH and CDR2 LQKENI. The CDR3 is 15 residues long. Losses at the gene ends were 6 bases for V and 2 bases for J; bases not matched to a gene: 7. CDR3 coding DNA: TGTGCCAGCTCCCCTACAGGGGTCCCCTACAATGAGCAGTTCTTC. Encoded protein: CASSPTGVPYNEQFF.